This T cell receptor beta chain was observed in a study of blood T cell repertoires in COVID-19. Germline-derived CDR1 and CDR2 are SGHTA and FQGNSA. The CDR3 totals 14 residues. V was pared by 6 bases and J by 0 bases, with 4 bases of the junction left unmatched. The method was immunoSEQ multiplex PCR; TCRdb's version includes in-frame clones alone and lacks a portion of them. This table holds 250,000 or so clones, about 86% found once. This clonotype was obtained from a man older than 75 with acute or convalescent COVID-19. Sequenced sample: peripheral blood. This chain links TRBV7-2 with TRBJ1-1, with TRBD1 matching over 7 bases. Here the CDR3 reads CASSSGTVNTEAFF. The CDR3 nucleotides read TGTGCCAGCAGTTCCGGGACAGTGAACACTGAAGCTTTCTTT.